These 19 T cell receptor beta chains were all obtained from the same sample, sequenced in a study of persistence of HIV-infected CD4 T cells (TCRdb year 2020). The treatment or condition label, read with the paper, signifies: suppressive antiretroviral therapy. Cells were stimulated with lysates of CMV-infected fibroblasts at roughly 11 ug/mL. Responding CD4+ T cells were sorted by upregulation of both CD40 ligand and CD69. No antigen has been identified for these receptors. TCRbeta repertoires were sequenced from genomic DNA with the immunoSEQ hsTCRB assay version 4 in survey mode. This immuneACCESS table, as held by TCRdb, lists in-frame sequences with V and J called but not all clones. Of the missing ones, under half trace to an unresolved V gene in checked studies; the others have no known cause. Counted in this sample were more than 5,000 clones; about 67% of them appeared once. 40% of the sample goes to the ten largest clones.

The specimen comprised CD4+ T cells sorted from PBMCs after roughly 20-hour stimulation, sampled from a patient who received antiretroviral therapy. The sample's cell subset or site, from its label and the paper: CD40L+CD69+ CD4 T cells responding to CMV lysate. These receptors originate from an adult man with HIV who was CMV-seropositive.

The chain employs TRBV19 and TRBJ1-4; D is unresolved. The CDR3 length is 14 residues. The germline CDR1 and CDR2 sequences are LNHDA and SQIVND (reference sequence). Trimming removed 9 bases from V and 7 bases from J, with 18 bases in between. DNA for the CDR3: TGTGCCAGCCGTCCGCGGAGCCTAGGTGAAAAACTGTTTTTT. Its translation is CASRPRSLGEKLFF.

The V call is TRBV21-1, the J call TRBJ1-6. TRBV21-1 represents a pseudogene. CDR3 size: 14 residues. The CDR3 loop is CASRNIQSNSPLHF. CDR3 DNA: TGTGCCAGCAGAAATATCCAGAGTAATTCACCCCTCCACTTT.

This chain links TRBV7-8 with TRBJ2-7, with TRBD2 matching 14 bases. The V and J ends lost 4 bases and 6 bases, in that order; junction bases with no gene match: 8. Germline V gene data show CDR1 as SGHVS and CDR2 as FQNEAQ. The CDR3 has 16 amino acids. CDR3 DNA: TGTGCCAGCAGCTCGGGACTAGCGGGGGCGTTGGGCGAGCAGTACTTC. Translating gives CASSSGLAGALGEQYF.

The rearrangement joins TRBV9 to TRBJ2-7; D gene uncertain. V was clipped by 0 bases and J by 5 bases, with 15 bases between them. The CDR3 totals 15 residues. CDR1 is SGDLS and CDR2 is YYNGEE in the germline V gene. Here the CDR3 DNA reads TGTGCCAGCAGCGTAGATATCGGTTCCTGGGACGAGCAGTACTTC. It encodes CASSVDIGSWDEQYF.

The CDR3 bases are TGTGCCACCAGTGATTTCGGTGAGACCCAGTACTTC. Amino acids: CATSDFGETQYF. The genes are TRBV24-1 and TRBJ2-5, with unresolved D. The CDR3 is 12 amino acids. Trimming shortened V by 1 base and J by 5 bases, and 4 bases separated the two germline ends. From germline, CDR1 is KGHDR and CDR2 SFDVKD.

The V call is TRBV18, the J call TRBJ2-2; 8 bases map to TRBD1. CDR1 and CDR2 from the germline V gene are KGHSH and LQKENI. V lost 5 bases, J lost 1 base, and 3 bases stayed unmatched. CDR3 length: 15 amino acids. CDR3 protein: CASSSGQGNTGELFF. The CDR3 nucleotides are TGTGCCAGCTCATCCGGACAGGGGAACACCGGGGAGCTGTTTTTT. The full variable domain, with the rest looked up from reference TRBV18 and TRBJ2-2, is NAGVMQNPRHLVRRRGQEARLRCSPMKGHSHVYWYRQLPEEGLKFMVYLQKENIIDESGMPKERFSAEFPKEGPSILRIQQVVRGDSAAYFCASSSGQGNTGELFFGEGSRLTVL.

The J gene is TRBJ1-2, the V gene TRBV19; D unresolved. Deletions cut 0 bases from V and 4 bases from J, with 12 bases between. This CDR3 comprises 15 residues. Germline V gene data show CDR1 as LNHDA and CDR2 as SQIVND (reference sequence). The CDR3 nucleotides read TGTGCCAGTAGTATAGAGGACTCCCTTGGCTATGGCTACACCTTC. Translating it yields CASSIEDSLGYGYTF.

The chain uses TRBV6-1 and TRBJ1-2, with TRBD1 matching 8 bases. Germline assignment: CDR1 MNHNS and CDR2 SASEGT. With 5 bases clipped from V and 8 bases from J, the junction kept 7 bases outside the gene matches. CDR3 length: 13 amino acids. The DNA for the CDR3 is TGTGCCAGCAGTTCAACAGGGGGATGGGGCTACACCTTC. Translation: CASSSTGGWGYTF.

Only one count was recorded for this clone. The chain has TRBV19 and TRBJ2-7; a weak D match, TRBD1 (5 bases). In germline, CDR1 is LNHDA, CDR2 SQIVND (reference sequence). This CDR3 has 13 residues. Between the trimmed V and J ends, which lost 3 bases and 1 base, there was a span of 7 bases. The CDR3 spells CASSIRQSYEQYF. As DNA, the CDR3 is TGTGCCAGTAGTATCCGACAGTCCTACGAGCAGTACTTC.

The rearrangement joins TRBV10-3 to TRBJ1-2, with 7 bases fitting TRBD1. The CDR3 loop spans 13 amino acids. V dropped 4 bases and J dropped 6; count of bases not matched to a gene: 5. Germline CDR1 reads ENHRY; CDR2 reads SYGVKD. The CDR3 DNA follows: TGTGCCATCAGTGGGACAGGAAAGGATGGCTACACCTTC. Translated, it gives CAISGTGKDGYTF.

The chain combines TRBV6-5 with TRBJ2-2; D might be TRBD2 (6 bases). CDR1 and CDR2 (germline): MNHEY, SVGAGI. The CDR3 is made up of 13 amino acids. Trimming shortened V by 6 bases and J by 2 bases, and 7 bases separated the two germline ends. Written as DNA, the CDR3 is TGTGCCAGCAGACTAGCCAACACCGGGGAGCTGTTTTTT. This sequence encodes CASRLANTGELFF.

The sample holds a few counts of this clone. V is TRBV6-6 and J is TRBJ2-5; D unclear. The CDR3 loop spans 14 amino acids. Trimming removed 0 bases at V and 1 base at J, with 6 bases between. Germline V gives CDR1 MNHNY, CDR2 SVGAGI (reference sequence). The DNA of the CDR3 is TGTGCCAGCAGTTACTCGGGCGCCCAAGAGACCCAGTACTTC. Its translation is CASSYSGAQETQYF.

V usage is TRBV7-8 and J usage is TRBJ1-2; 8 nucleotides match TRBD1. J lost 4 bases, V lost 5 bases, and 9 bases had no gene match. This CDR3 region has 15 residues. In germline, CDR1 is SGHVS, CDR2 FQNEAQ. The CDR3 is CASSLQGGGSYGYTF. CDR3 nucleotide sequence: TGTGCCAGCAGCCTACAGGGGGGTGGAAGCTATGGCTACACCTTC.

This clone is classed as medium-sized. The rearrangement joins TRBV6-2 or TRBV6-3 to TRBJ2-3, with D possibly being TRBD1 or TRBD2 (5 bases each). CDR3 length: 16 amino acids. With 5 bases removed from V and 2 bases from J, the gap between germline ends came to 17 bases. CDR1 is MNHEY, CDR2 SVGEGT, per germline. The CDR3 coding sequence is TGTGCCAGCAGTGAGCCCAGACACGGGGCCACAGATACGCAGTATTTT. Translated, it gives CASSEPRHGATDTQYF.

This chain connects TRBV18 to TRBJ2-2; D possibly corresponds to TRBD1 (6 bases). The CDR3 length is 15 residues. Trimming stripped 4 bases from V and 5 bases from J, with 14 bases between. CDR1 is KGHSH and CDR2 is LQKENI in the germline V gene. In DNA, the CDR3 is TGTGCCAGCTCACTGACGCGGACAGAGACCGGGGAGCTGTTTTTT. Translation: CASSLTRTETGELFF.

J is TRBJ1-2 and V is TRBV5-1; D remains ambiguous. The germline V and J ends were trimmed by 4 bases and 7 bases, with 17 bases remaining between them. The germline V gene has CDR1 SGHRS and CDR2 YFSETQ. This CDR3 comprises 14 residues. DNA for the CDR3: TGCGCCAGCAGCCTTGACACCCCTGATGGTGGCTACACCTTC. Encoded protein: CASSLDTPDGGYTF.

This clone was detected a few times. The rearrangement uses TRBV7-3 and TRBJ1-1; perhaps TRBD1 as D (6 bases). The CDR3 is 13 residues long. V shed 5 bases and J shed 8 bases, with 15 bases lying between them. The germline V gene encodes CDR1 SGHTA and CDR2 FQGTGA. The CDR3 loop is CASSPERGGEAFF. In DNA, the CDR3 is TGTGCCAGCAGCCCCGAAAGGGGGGGCGAAGCTTTCTTT.

The CDR3 protein is CASSPIASGELFF. In DNA, the CDR3 is TGTGCCAGCAGCCCCATAGCGTCCGGGGAGCTGTTTTTT. The rearrangement links TRBV6-1 to TRBJ2-2, with a possible D match to TRBD2 (5 bases). CDR3 length: 13 amino acids. Trimming pared 6 bases from V and 6 bases from J, leaving 11 bases between. Germline V CDR1 and CDR2: MNHNS, SASEGT.

The rearrangement uses TRBV3-1 (or the pseudogene TRBV3-2) and TRBJ1-1; D is undetermined. The ends were cut back, 3 bases at V and 4 bases at J, with 3 bases in the middle. The CDR3 is 11 amino acids. Per the germline V gene, CDR1 is LGHDT and CDR2 is YNNKEL (reference sequence). CDR3 amino acids: CASSHFTEAFF. CDR3 DNA: TGTGCCAGCAGCCACTTCACTGAAGCTTTCTTT.